The sample holds many counts of the clone carrying this T cell receptor beta chain. Its antigen remains unknown. All patients were treatment-naive before thyroid surgery. This specimen belongs to a study of metastatic and nonmetastatic thyroid tumors. Overall study context: Peripheral blood and tumor or nodule samples from malignant and benign thyroid patients were compared. Study-wide findings and caveats: Relative to benign nodules, malignant thyroid tumors were reportedly characterized by significantly elevated TCR beta diversity in blood and tumor.

Original data processing: The study's classifier, a distant-metastasis tool for papillary thyroid cancer, was built using CDR3 differences across clinicopathological groups. TCRdb re-analyzed the PCR reads using MiXCR. For this entry, the V and J calls and clone size follow TCRdb and not the study's own pipeline. The data show 30,000 to 35,000 clones, roughly a fifth seen once. Between the trimmed V and J ends, which lost 3 bases and 2 bases, there was a span of 14 bases. CDR3 length: 15 amino acids. Germline CDR1 reads WSHSY; CDR2 reads SAAADI. The gene calls are TRBV10-2 and TRBJ2-7; D may be TRBD1 (6 bases). This receptor was obtained from a female donor with papillary thyroid cancer or a benign thyroid nodule (not recorded which). Some clones in this sample may be carry-over from other donors' samples. Sequencing was done on a sample of blood. For the CDR3, the DNA is TGCGCCAGCAGTGACCCAGGACAGACGACCTACGAGCAGTACTTC. This sequence encodes CASSDPGQTTYEQYF.